The source of this T cell receptor beta chain is a study of regulatory dendritic cells for organ transplantation. Sorted T cells were CFSE-labeled and cultured approximately five days with allogeneic regulatory or mature dendritic cells at 1:10. Memory T cells were CD45RO+, naive were CD45RA+, sorted by FACS. Overall study findings and caveats: Memory CD8+ clonal expansion seemed more limited with regulatory than mature dendritic cells.

The sample holds a few counts of this clone. Its antigen is unknown. Only in-frame clones appear in the TCRdb table, and some are missing; sequencing was by immunoSEQ multiplex PCR. In the table there are approximately 12,000 clones, 74% of which are singletons. This CDR3 is 14 amino acids long. CDR1 and CDR2 from the germline V gene are SNHLY and FYNNEI. The V end lost 7 bases, the J end lost 0 bases, and 12 bases lay between the germline ends. The sequenced material came from naive CD4+ T cells from blood cultured with regulatory dendritic cells. Subset given: CD45RA+ naive T cells. This receptor was identified in a human donor in good health. This sequence joins TRBV2 and TRBJ1-1, with D tentatively TRBD1 (5 bases). The chain's CDR3 is CASKRGAVNTEAFF. The CDR3 nucleotides are TGTGCCAGCAAAAGGGGCGCGGTGAACACTGAAGCTTTCTTT.